What follows are 8 T cell receptor beta chains derived from one specimen sequenced in a study of blood T cell repertoires in COVID-19. TCRdb's table, derived via immunoSEQ multiplex PCR, lists solely in-frame clones and lacks some. The sample has about 89,000 clones; about three quarters are singletons. The sample consisted of peripheral blood. The receptor source for this set is a human donor in a cohort sampled during active COVID-19.

The chain links TRBV5-6 to TRBJ1-2; D may be TRBD1 (5 bases). V lost 5 bases and J 5 bases, leaving 16 bases between the germline ends. Germline CDR1 reads SGHDT; CDR2 reads YYEEEE. The CDR3 has 14 residues. The CDR3 protein is CASSRQLTGYGYTF. The CDR3, as DNA: TGTGCCAGCAGTCGACAGTTAACCGGGTATGGCTACACCTTC.

The chain recombines TRBV5-5 with TRBJ2-2, with D perhaps TRBD1 (5 bases). Trimming removed 4 bases at V and 5 bases at J, with 18 bases between. Looked up from germline, CDR1 is SGHKS and CDR2 is YYEKEE (reference sequence). CDR3 size: 16 residues. The CDR3 protein is CASSGAVRSDTGELFF. The CDR3 region has the DNA TGTGCCAGCAGCGGGGCTGTCAGGAGCGATACCGGGGAGCTGTTTTTT.

The V gene is TRBV28, the J gene TRBJ2-7; 8 bases line up with TRBD2. The germline V gene encodes CDR1 MDHEN and CDR2 SYDVKM. Unmatched junction bases numbered 7, after V lost 6 bases and J lost 6 bases. The CDR3 contains 13 residues. Here the CDR3 DNA reads TGTGCCAGCAGACCCGGGACTAGGTTCGAGCAGTACTTC. This codes for CASRPGTRFEQYF.

The V and J genes are TRBV10-1 and TRBJ2-7; D may be TRBD2 (6 bases). Germline V gives CDR1 WNHNN, CDR2 SYGVQD (reference sequence). This CDR3 is built from 14 residues. Trimming took off 9 bases at V and 4 bases at J, with 19 bases between the two ends. The CDR3 spells CARKEGKTGYEQYF. In DNA form, the CDR3 reads TGCGCCAGAAAGGAGGGTAAAACGGGTTACGAGCAGTACTTC.

The CDR3 region is CASSAGQGYTDTQYF. The CDR3 coding sequence is TGTGCCAGCAGCGCCGGACAGGGTTACACAGATACGCAGTATTTT. V is TRBV5-6 and J is TRBJ2-3, with 8 bases matching TRBD1. The CDR3 runs 15 residues. Germline V gene data show CDR1 as SGHDT and CDR2 as YYEEEE. The V gene end was trimmed by 4 bases and the J gene end by 2 bases; junction bases not matched to a gene: 6.

The chain is built from TRBV7-3 and TRBJ2-7, with D maybe TRBD2 (6 bases). The CDR3 runs 17 residues. The V gene lost 1 base and the J gene lost 4 bases, with 20 bases spanning the gap. From germline, CDR1 is SGHTA and CDR2 FQGTGA. The CDR3 protein is CASSLSVADPTPYEQYF. CDR3 DNA: TGTGCCAGCAGCTTAAGTGTAGCGGACCCAACGCCGTACGAGCAGTACTTC.

This sequence joins TRBV6-6 and TRBJ2-7; 10 bases map to TRBD2. The ends lost 0 bases at V and 5 bases at J; junction bases unmatched: 7. The CDR3 runs 16 residues. Looked up from germline, CDR1 is MNHNY and CDR2 is SVGAGI (reference sequence). CDR3 in amino acids: CASSYSTSGRGDEQYF. The CDR3 DNA reads as TGTGCCAGCAGTTACTCAACCAGCGGGAGGGGGGACGAGCAGTACTTC.

The chain has TRBV18 and TRBJ2-2; 8 positions agree with TRBD1. Germline lookup yields CDR1 KGHSH and CDR2 LQKENI. The V and J ends lost 3 bases and 5 bases, in that order; junction bases with no gene match: 5. The length of the CDR3 is 15 residues. The CDR3 region is CASSPDRVSTGELFF. The DNA for the CDR3 is TGTGCCAGCTCACCGGACAGGGTGTCGACCGGGGAGCTGTTTTTT.